Below, 25 T cell receptor beta chains from the same sample are listed, as sequenced in a study of CD8+ T cells in alopecia areata. As to treatment: oral pan-JAK inhibitor, 5-10 mg twice daily. Reverse transcribed after extraction, RNA yielded cDNA as the sequencing template. Some clones are missing from TCRdb's copy, which holds only in-frame ones; the method was immunoSEQ multiplex PCR. Of fewer than 250,000 clones listed, 35% to 40% were seen once; the top ten hold around 0.48%. The sample was CD4+ T cells sorted from blood, taken at approximately week 30, from a patient treated with tofacitinib. Every receptor here comes from a human donor with alopecia areata.

The rearrangement links TRBV9 to TRBJ1-1; D is perhaps TRBD1 (5 bases). CDR1 and CDR2 from the germline V gene are SGDLS and YYNGEE. V gave up 5 bases and J gave up 1 base, with 18 bases separating them. The CDR3 loop spans 16 amino acids. The CDR3 nucleotides read TGTGCCAGCAGTGCATCCCGCGGCAGGGAGAACACTGAAGCTTTCTTT. This translates into CASSASRGRENTEAFF. Using reference TRBV9 and TRBJ1-1 for the parts outside the CDR3, the full variable domain is DSGVTQTPKHLITATGQRVTLRCSPRSGDLSVYWYQQSLDQGLQFLIQYYNGEERAKGNILERFSAQQFPDLHSELNLSSLELGDSALYFCASSASRGRENTEAFFGQGTRLTVV.

This clone was counted a few times. The chain has TRBV19 and TRBJ1-1; a possible D gene is TRBD1 (5 bases). The CDR3 contains 11 residues. Germline V lookup: CDR1 LNHDA, CDR2 SQIVND (reference sequence). V lost 7 bases to trimming and J lost 8 bases, with 11 bases between them. This CDR3 is CASNSWGEAFF. CDR3 nucleotides: TGTGCCAGTAATTCCTGGGGCGAAGCTTTCTTT.

This clone has more than one count but fewer than ten. The chain couples TRBV7-9 to TRBJ2-7; TRBD1 might be the D (6 bases). In germline, CDR1 is SEHNR, CDR2 FQNEAQ (reference sequence). With 5 bases removed from V and 4 bases from J, the gap between germline ends came to 12 bases. The CDR3 is 13 residues long. For the CDR3, the DNA is TGTGCCAGCAGCCCGACAGGAGTATACGAGCAGTACTTC. Protein sequence: CASSPTGVYEQYF.

The chain employs TRBV4-2 and TRBJ2-3; TRBD2 agrees at 11 bases. V dropped 3 bases and J dropped 2; count of bases not matched to a gene: 10. Looked up from germline, CDR1 is LGHNA and CDR2 is YNFKEQ. The CDR3 spans 18 residues. The CDR3 protein is CASSQGKLAGAFTDTQYF. The CDR3 DNA reads TGTGCCAGCAGCCAGGGAAAACTAGCGGGGGCCTTCACAGATACGCAGTATTTT.

The chain couples TRBV11-2 to TRBJ1-5, with 7 bases aligning to TRBD1. Germline V gene lookup returns CDR1 SGHAT and CDR2 FQNNGV. This CDR3 region has 14 residues. The trim removed 5 bases at V and 2 bases at J, leaving 3 bases unmatched. In DNA, the CDR3 is TGTGCCAGCAGCGGGACAGAAGGCAATCAGCCCCAGCATTTT. It specifies CASSGTEGNQPQHF.

The rearrangement uses TRBV30 and TRBJ1-1; D is unresolved. The ends were cut back, 0 bases at V and 1 base at J, with 12 bases in the middle. Germline values: CDR1 GTSNPN, CDR2 SVGIG (reference sequence). CDR3 length: 15 residues. The CDR3 sequence: CAWSVMGGANTEAFF. CDR3 DNA: TGTGCCTGGAGTGTAATGGGCGGCGCGAACACTGAAGCTTTCTTT.

The V call is TRBV30, the J call TRBJ2-1; 10 bases map to TRBD2. This CDR3 contains 15 residues. V was pared by 1 base and J by 9 bases, with 9 bases of the junction left unmatched. Germline V CDR1 and CDR2: GTSNPN, SVGIG (reference sequence). CDR3 nucleotide sequence: TGTGCCTGGAGTGGGACTAGCGGTTCCAGGAGTGAGCAGTTCTTC. Its translation is CAWSGTSGSRSEQFF.

This chain uses TRBV7-2 with TRBJ1-2; the match to TRBD1 covers 7 bases. V lost 2 bases to trimming and J lost 4 bases; unmatched junction nucleotides: 10. Germline V lookup: CDR1 SGHTA, CDR2 FQGNSA. CDR3 length equals 16 residues. For the CDR3, the DNA is TGTGCCAGCAGCTTAACCACCGGGACAGCACCCTATGGCTACACCTTC. It specifies CASSLTTGTAPYGYTF.

The chain has TRBV14 and TRBJ2-4; D is unresolved. CDR1 is SGHDN, CDR2 FVKESK, per germline. The CDR3 runs to 15 residues. V was pared by 1 base and J by 0 bases, with 7 bases between. The CDR3 sequence is CASSQGGLAKNIQYF. CDR3 in DNA: TGTGCCAGCAGCCAAGGAGGTTTAGCCAAAAACATTCAGTACTTC.

This clone appeared a few times. The DNA for the CDR3 is TGTGCCAGCAAGCCGGGCGGGAGTGGGTTTAATGAGCAGTTCTTC. This sequence encodes CASKPGGSGFNEQFF. The J gene is TRBJ2-1, the V gene TRBV2, with 7 bases matching TRBD2. CDR3 length: 15 amino acids. Germline V gene lookup returns CDR1 SNHLY and CDR2 FYNNEI. Trimming cost V 7 bases and J 7 bases; bases outside gene matches: 13. The variable domain in full, completed from reference TRBV2 and TRBJ2-1, reads EPEVTQTPSHQVTQMGQEVILRCVPISNHLYFYWYRQILGQKVEFLVSFYNNEISEKSEIFDDQFSVERPDGSNFTLKIRSTKLEDSAMYFCASKPGGSGFNEQFFGPGTRLTVL.

The table lists this clone with a few counts. This chain links TRBV10-3 with TRBJ1-2; 7 bases match TRBD1. Germline CDR1 and CDR2: ENHRY and SYGVKD. The CDR3 consists of 12 residues. V trimming: 8 bases; J trimming: 7 bases; junction bases outside the gene matches: 7. The CDR3 DNA reads as TGTGCCATCGGGACAGACTGGGGTGGCTACACCTTC. Protein sequence: CAIGTDWGGYTF.

This clone was observed a few times. The V call is TRBV7-9, the J call TRBJ2-5; D remains unclear. CDR1 SEHNR and CDR2 FQNEAQ come from the germline V gene (reference sequence). This CDR3 comprises 13 residues. V shed 4 bases and J shed 2 bases, with 8 bases lying between them. CDR3 region: CASSSKNQETQYF. The CDR3 coding sequence is TGTGCCAGCAGCTCAAAAAATCAAGAGACCCAGTACTTC.

The genes are TRBV7-9 and TRBJ2-6; D perhaps matches TRBD2 (5 bases). The CDR3 runs 15 residues. Germline V CDR1 and CDR2: SEHNR, FQNEAQ (reference sequence). Trimming shortened V by 3 bases and J by 3 bases, and 9 bases separated the two germline ends. In DNA form, the CDR3 reads TGTGCCAGCAGCTTGGGAGTAGATGGGGCCAACGTCCTGACTTTC. The encoded protein is CASSLGVDGANVLTF. Combining the CDR3 with reference TRBV7-9 and TRBJ2-6 gives the whole variable domain DTGVSQNPRHKITKRGQNVTFRCDPISEHNRLYWYRQTLGQGPEFLTYFQNEAQLEKSRLLSDRFSAERPKGSFSTLEIQRTEQGDSAMYLCASSLGVDGANVLTFGAGSRLTVL.

The rearrangement uses TRBV9 and TRBJ2-1, with TRBD2 matching over 7 bases. The CDR3 totals 14 residues. The germline CDR1 and CDR2 sequences are SGDLS and YYNGEE. The V and J ends lost 1 base and 5 bases, in that order; junction bases with no gene match: 3. In nucleotides, the CDR3 is TGTGCCAGCAGCGTACTAGCGGTTAACAATGAGCAGTTCTTC. Translation gives CASSVLAVNNEQFF. The full variable domain, with the rest looked up from reference TRBV9 and TRBJ2-1, is DSGVTQTPKHLITATGQRVTLRCSPRSGDLSVYWYQQSLDQGLQFLIQYYNGEERAKGNILERFSAQQFPDLHSELNLSSLELGDSALYFCASSVLAVNNEQFFGPGTRLTVL.

This chain uses TRBV6-5 with TRBJ1-1; tentative D call: TRBD1 (6 bases). Germline lookup yields CDR1 MNHEY and CDR2 SVGAGI. V dropped 6 bases and J dropped 8 bases, with 10 bases sitting between them. The CDR3 length is 11 residues. For the CDR3, the DNA is TGTGCCAGCAGCACAGGGCTCGAAGCTTTCTTT. It yields the protein CASSTGLEAFF.

This clone was detected only a few times. The gene calls are TRBV9 and TRBJ2-1; no clear D gene. Trimming left V 0 bases short and J 0 bases short, with 7 bases between. The CDR3 covers 15 residues. Germline V CDR1 and CDR2: SGDLS, YYNGEE. CDR3 sequence: CASSVDLSSYNEQFF. CDR3 nucleotides: TGTGCCAGCAGCGTAGACCTAAGCTCCTACAATGAGCAGTTCTTC.

This chain joins TRBV2 and TRBJ2-7; perhaps D is TRBD1 or TRBD2 (5 bases each). The CDR3 has 14 residues. Germline V gene sequence: CDR1 SNHLY, CDR2 FYNNEI. The V end was cut by 8 bases, the J end by 5 bases, with 19 bases between. The CDR3 DNA is TGTGCCAGCCGCCGGGGCCCGGGGCGCCACGAGCAGTACTTC. Translation: CASRRGPGRHEQYF.

This clone has a handful of counts. The chain has TRBV29-1 and TRBJ1-3; 7 positions match TRBD1. Per germline, CDR1 SQVTM and CDR2 ANQGSEA. With 7 bases clipped from V and 0 bases from J, the junction kept 15 bases outside the gene matches. This CDR3 comprises 17 residues. For the CDR3, the DNA is TGCAGCGCGAGGGGTGAGGGGGCTAAGGGCTCTGGAAACACCATATATTTT. Translation: CSARGEGAKGSGNTIYF. Full variable domain (outside the CDR3, taken from reference TRBV29-1 and TRBJ1-3): SAVISQKPSRDICQRGTSLTIQCQVDSQVTMMFWYRQQPGQSLTLIATANQGSEATYESGFVIDKFPISRPNLTFSTLTVSNMSPEDSSIYLCSARGEGAKGSGNTIYFGEGSWLTVV.

The rearrangement joins TRBV4-1 to TRBJ2-2; no clear D. The CDR3 covers 16 residues. Germline V lookup: CDR1 MGHRA, CDR2 YSYEKL. Trimming took off 0 bases at V and 10 bases at J, with 18 bases between the two ends. The CDR3 bases are TGCGCCAGCAGCCAAGACTACCCAATGCGAGGTACGGAGCTGTTTTTT. Translation: CASSQDYPMRGTELFF.

The chain recombines TRBV11-2 with TRBJ1-1; D possibly corresponds to TRBD1 (6 bases). Looked up from germline, CDR1 is SGHAT and CDR2 is FQNNGV. The CDR3 has 13 residues. With 0 bases removed from V and 11 bases from J, the gap between germline ends came to 13 bases. CDR3 in DNA: TGTGCCAGCAGCTTAGACAGGGGCAAAGGGGCTTTCTTT. Amino acid sequence: CASSLDRGKGAFF. Full variable domain (remainder filled in from reference TRBV11-2 and TRBJ1-1): EAGVAQSPRYKIIEKRQSVAFWCNPISGHATLYWYQQILGQGPKLLIQFQNNGVVDDSQLPKDRFSAERLKGVDSTLKIQPAKLEDSAVYLCASSLDRGKGAFFGQGTRLTVV.

J is TRBJ1-6 and V is TRBV7-9, with D tentatively TRBD1 (6 bases). The V end lost 0 bases, the J end lost 7 bases, and 16 bases lay between the germline ends. This CDR3 is built from 17 residues. CDR1 and CDR2 from the germline V gene are SEHNR and FQNEAQ (reference sequence). The CDR3 DNA follows: TGTGCCAGCAGCTTAGCCTTGGGAACAGGGCACAATTCACCCCTCCACTTT. Amino acids: CASSLALGTGHNSPLHF.

The table lists this clone with a few counts. The chain carries TRBV18 and TRBJ2-2, with D perhaps given as TRBD1 or TRBD2 (5 bases each). Trimming removed 5 bases from V and 0 bases from J, with 10 bases in between. From germline, CDR1 is KGHSH and CDR2 LQKENI. The CDR3 contains 15 residues. Here the CDR3 reads CASSTGQSNTGELFF. In nucleotides, the CDR3 is TGTGCCAGCTCAACGGGGCAGTCGAACACCGGGGAGCTGTTTTTT.

This clone was found a few times. CDR3 coding DNA: TGTGCCAGCAGCCCTTTCACAGGGACCTTTTTGGATGAGCAGTTCTTC. Translated, it gives CASSPFTGTFLDEQFF. V usage is TRBV7-9 and J usage is TRBJ2-1; D is perhaps TRBD1 (6 bases). Germline CDR1 is SEHNR and CDR2 is FQNEAQ (reference sequence). CDR3 length equals 16 residues. Trimming left V 5 bases short and J 8 bases short, with 22 bases between.

This chain links TRBV25-1 with TRBJ1-1; the D is unclear. Trimming took off 7 bases at V and 4 bases at J, with 10 bases between the two ends. The CDR3 sequence is 12 residues long. CDR1 is MGHDK and CDR2 is SYGVNS in the germline V gene. The CDR3 region has the DNA TGTGCCAGCATGGGGAGGCCCACTGAAGCTTTCTTT. It translates to CASMGRPTEAFF. The full variable domain, its missing parts supplied by reference TRBV25-1 and TRBJ1-1, is EADIYQTPRYLVIGTGKKITLECSQTMGHDKMYWYQQDPGMELHLIHYSYGVNSTEKGDLSSESTVSRIRTEHFPLTLESARPSHTSQYLCASMGRPTEAFFGQGTRLTVV.

This chain uses TRBV2 with TRBJ2-1, with D perhaps matching TRBD2 (6 bases). The CDR3 is made up of 13 amino acids. CDR1 is SNHLY and CDR2 is FYNNEI in the germline V gene. The V end lost 6 bases, the J end lost 10 bases, and 16 bases lay between the germline ends. The DNA for the CDR3 is TGTGCCAGCAGGGGGACTTCCGGGCACGAGCAGTTCTTC. This translates into CASRGTSGHEQFF.